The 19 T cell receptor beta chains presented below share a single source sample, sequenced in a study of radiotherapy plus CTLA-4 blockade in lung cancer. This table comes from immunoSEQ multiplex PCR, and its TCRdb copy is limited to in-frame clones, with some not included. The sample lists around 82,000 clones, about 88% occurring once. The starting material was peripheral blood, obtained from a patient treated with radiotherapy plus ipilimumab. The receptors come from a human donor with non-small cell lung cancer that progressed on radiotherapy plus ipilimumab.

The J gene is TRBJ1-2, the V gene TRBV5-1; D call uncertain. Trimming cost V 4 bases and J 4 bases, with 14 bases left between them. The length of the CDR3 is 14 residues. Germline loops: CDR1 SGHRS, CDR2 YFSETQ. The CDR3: CASSPGSPPYGYTF. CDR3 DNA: TGCGCCAGCAGCCCGGGGTCACCACCCTATGGCTACACCTTC.

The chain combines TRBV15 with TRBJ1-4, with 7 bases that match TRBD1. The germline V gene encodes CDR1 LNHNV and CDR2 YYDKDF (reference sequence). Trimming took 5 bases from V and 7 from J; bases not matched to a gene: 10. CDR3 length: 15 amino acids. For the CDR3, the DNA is TGTGCCACCAGCCCACATCAGGGGGGCAGTGAAAAACTGTTTTTT. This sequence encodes CATSPHQGGSEKLFF. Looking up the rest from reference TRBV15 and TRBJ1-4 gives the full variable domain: DAMVIQNPRYQVTQFGKPVTLSCSQTLNHNVMYWYQQKSSQAPKLLFHYYDKDFNNEADTPDNFQSRRPNTSFCFLDIRSPGLGDTAMYLCATSPHQGGSEKLFFGSGTQLSVL.

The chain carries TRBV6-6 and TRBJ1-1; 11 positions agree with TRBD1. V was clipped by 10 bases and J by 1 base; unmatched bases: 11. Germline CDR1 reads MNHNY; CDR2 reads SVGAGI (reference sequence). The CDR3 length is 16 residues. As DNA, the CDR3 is TGTGCCACCAAATCCTGGACAGGGGGCTGGAACACTGAAGCTTTCTTT. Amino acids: CATKSWTGGWNTEAFF.

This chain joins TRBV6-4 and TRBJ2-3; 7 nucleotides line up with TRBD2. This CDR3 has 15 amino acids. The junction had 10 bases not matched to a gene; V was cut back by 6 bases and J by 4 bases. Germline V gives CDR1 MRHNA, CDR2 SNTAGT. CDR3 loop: CASSAAGGDPDTQYF. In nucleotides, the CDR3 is TGTGCCAGCAGCGCGGCTGGGGGGGATCCAGATACGCAGTATTTT.

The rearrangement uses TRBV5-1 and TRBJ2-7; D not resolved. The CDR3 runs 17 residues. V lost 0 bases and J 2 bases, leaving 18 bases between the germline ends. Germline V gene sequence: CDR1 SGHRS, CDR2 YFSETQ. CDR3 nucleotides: TGCGCCAGCAGCTTGGTCGTAGGAGTCCGGACCGCCTACGAGCAGTACTTC. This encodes CASSLVVGVRTAYEQYF.

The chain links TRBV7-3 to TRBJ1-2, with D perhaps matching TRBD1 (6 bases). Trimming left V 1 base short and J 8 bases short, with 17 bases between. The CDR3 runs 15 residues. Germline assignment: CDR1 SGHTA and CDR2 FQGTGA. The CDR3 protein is CASSLSGTPPGGYTF. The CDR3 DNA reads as TGTGCCAGCAGCTTAAGTGGGACACCTCCCGGGGGCTACACCTTC.

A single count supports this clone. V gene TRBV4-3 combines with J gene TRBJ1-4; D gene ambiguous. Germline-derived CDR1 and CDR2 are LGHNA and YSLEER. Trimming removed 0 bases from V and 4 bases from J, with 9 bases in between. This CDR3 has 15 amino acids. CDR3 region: CASSQDLGNNEKLFF. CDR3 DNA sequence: TGCGCCAGCAGCCAAGACCTCGGCAATAATGAAAAACTGTTTTTT.

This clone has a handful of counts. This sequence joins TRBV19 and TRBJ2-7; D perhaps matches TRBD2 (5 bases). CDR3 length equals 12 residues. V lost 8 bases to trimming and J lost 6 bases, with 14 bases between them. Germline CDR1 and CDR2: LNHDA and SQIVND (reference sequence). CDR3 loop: CASGKRVGEQYF. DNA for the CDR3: TGTGCCAGTGGCAAGAGGGTTGGCGAGCAGTACTTC.

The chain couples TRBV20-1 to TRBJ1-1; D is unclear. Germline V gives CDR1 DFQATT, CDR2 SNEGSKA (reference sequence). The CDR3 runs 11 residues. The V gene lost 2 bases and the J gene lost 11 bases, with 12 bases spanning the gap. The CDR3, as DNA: TGCAGTGCTAGACACGGGATCGGTGCTTTCTTT. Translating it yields CSARHGIGAFF.

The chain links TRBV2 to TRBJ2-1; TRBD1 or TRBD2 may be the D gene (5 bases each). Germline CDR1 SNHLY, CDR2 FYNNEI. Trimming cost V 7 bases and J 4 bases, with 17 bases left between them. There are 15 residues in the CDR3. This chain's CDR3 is CASTLRDPPYNEQFF. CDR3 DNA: TGTGCCAGCACCCTCCGGGACCCCCCGTACAATGAGCAGTTCTTC.

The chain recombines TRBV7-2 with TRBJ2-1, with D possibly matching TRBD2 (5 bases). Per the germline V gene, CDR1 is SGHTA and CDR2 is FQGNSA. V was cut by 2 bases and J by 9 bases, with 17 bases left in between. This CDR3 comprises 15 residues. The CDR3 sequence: CASSLRGSSAGEQFF. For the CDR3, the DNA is TGTGCCAGCAGCTTACGGGGTAGTTCTGCTGGTGAGCAGTTCTTC.

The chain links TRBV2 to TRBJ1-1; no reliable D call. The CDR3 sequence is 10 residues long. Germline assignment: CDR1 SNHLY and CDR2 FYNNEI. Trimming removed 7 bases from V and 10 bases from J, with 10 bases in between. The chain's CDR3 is CASTKGTAFF. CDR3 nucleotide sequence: TGTGCCAGCACCAAGGGAACAGCTTTCTTT.

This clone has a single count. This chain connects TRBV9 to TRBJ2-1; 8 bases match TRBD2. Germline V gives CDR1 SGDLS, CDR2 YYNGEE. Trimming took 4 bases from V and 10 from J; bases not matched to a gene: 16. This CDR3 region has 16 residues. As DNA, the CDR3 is TGTGCCAGCAGCCCCCCACCCGGGGGGGCCTTTGGGGAGCAGTTCTTC. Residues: CASSPPPGGAFGEQFF.

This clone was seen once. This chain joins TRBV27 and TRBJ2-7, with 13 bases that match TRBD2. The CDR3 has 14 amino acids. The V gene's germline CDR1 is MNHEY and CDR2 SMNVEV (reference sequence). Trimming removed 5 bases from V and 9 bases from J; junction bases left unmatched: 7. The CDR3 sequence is CASSMGTSGTRQYF. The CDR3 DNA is TGTGCCAGCAGTATGGGGACTAGCGGGACGAGGCAGTACTTC.

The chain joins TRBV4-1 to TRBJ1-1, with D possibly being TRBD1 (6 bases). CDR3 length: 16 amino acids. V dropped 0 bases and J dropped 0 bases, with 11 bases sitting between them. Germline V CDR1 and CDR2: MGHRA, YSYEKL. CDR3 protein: CASSQEADRMNTEAFF. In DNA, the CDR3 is TGCGCCAGCAGCCAAGAGGCCGACAGGATGAACACTGAAGCTTTCTTT.

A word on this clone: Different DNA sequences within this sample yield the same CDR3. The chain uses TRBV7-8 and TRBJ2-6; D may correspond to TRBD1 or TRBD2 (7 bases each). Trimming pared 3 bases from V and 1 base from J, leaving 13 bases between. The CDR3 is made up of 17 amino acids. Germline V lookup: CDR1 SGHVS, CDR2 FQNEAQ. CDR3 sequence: CASSFSGGASGANVLTF. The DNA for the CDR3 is TGTGCCAGCAGCTTCTCAGGGGGGGCTTCTGGGGCCAACGTCCTGACTTTC. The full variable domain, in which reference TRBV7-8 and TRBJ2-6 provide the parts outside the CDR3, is GAGVSQSPRYKVAKRGQDVALRCDPISGHVSLFWYQQALGQGPEFLTYFQNEAQLDKSGLPSDRFFAERPEGSVSTLKIQRTQQEDSAVYLCASSFSGGASGANVLTFGAGSRLTVL.

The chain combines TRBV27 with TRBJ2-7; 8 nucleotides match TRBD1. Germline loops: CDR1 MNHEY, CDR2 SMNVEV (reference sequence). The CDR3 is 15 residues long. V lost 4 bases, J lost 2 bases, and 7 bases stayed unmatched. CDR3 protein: CASSSRTGMPYEQYF. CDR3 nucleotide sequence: TGTGCCAGCAGTTCTAGGACAGGGATGCCCTACGAGCAGTACTTC.

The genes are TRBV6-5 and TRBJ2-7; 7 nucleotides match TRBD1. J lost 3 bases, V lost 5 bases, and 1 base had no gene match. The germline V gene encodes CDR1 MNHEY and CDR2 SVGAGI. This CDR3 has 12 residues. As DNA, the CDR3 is TGTGCCAGCAGTAACAGGGGCTACGAGCAGTACTTC. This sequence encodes CASSNRGYEQYF.

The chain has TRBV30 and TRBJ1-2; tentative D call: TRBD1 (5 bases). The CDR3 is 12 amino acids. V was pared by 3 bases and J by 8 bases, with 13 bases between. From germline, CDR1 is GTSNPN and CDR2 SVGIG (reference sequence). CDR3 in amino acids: CAWRMGTLGYTF. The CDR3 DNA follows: TGTGCCTGGAGGATGGGGACTTTAGGCTACACCTTC.